Here is one T cell receptor (beta chain) with its context. Its antigen remains unknown. CDR3 length equals 16 residues. V lost 4 bases and J lost 1; bases outside the gene matches: 5. Germline CDR1 and CDR2: SGHTS and YDEGEE. These data belong to a study of identical twins. Findings of the study overall: One should note that invariant MAIT and iNKT cells could partly confound zero-insertion analyses. Twins' excess sharing was less marked for out-of-frame beta sequences.

A universal primer site came from template switching; cDNA carried unique molecular identifiers. TCRdb ran MiXCR on the 5' RACE reads and lists one entry per CDR3 protein. The sample consists of 300,000 to 400,000 distinct CDR3 sequences, roughly an eighth of them appearing once. These data were likewise used in another study, on yellow fever vaccine responses in identical twins. That report adds: Reported findings indicate that twins' vaccine T cell responses seemed partially convergent, partially personalized.

Sequencing was performed on CD8+ T cells sorted from blood. The TCR originated in a woman aged 18-29 years in good health. This rearrangement joins TRBV5-8 to TRBJ2-5; TRBD2 matches 12 bases. For the CDR3, the DNA is TGTGCCAGCAGCACCGGGACTAGCGGGTTCCAAGAGACCCAGTACTTC. It is translated as CASSTGTSGFQETQYF. The full variable domain, in which reference TRBV5-8 and TRBJ2-5 provide the parts outside the CDR3, is EAGVTQSPTHLIKTRGQQATLRCSPISGHTSVYWYQQALGLGLQFLLWYDEGEERNRGNFPPRFSGRQFPNYSSELNVNALELEDSALYLCASSTGTSGFQETQYFGPGTRLLVL.